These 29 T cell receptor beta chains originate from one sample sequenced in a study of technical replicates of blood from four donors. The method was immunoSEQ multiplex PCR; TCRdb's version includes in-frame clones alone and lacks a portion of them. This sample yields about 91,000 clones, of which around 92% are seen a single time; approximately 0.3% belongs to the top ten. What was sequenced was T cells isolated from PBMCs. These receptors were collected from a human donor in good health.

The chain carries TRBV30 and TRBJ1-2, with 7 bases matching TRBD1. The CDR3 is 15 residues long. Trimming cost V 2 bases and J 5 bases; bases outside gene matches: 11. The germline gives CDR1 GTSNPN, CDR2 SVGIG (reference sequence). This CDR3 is CAWSTTLTGAYGYTF. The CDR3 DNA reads TGTGCCTGGAGTACAACCCTAACAGGGGCATATGGCTACACCTTC.

CDR3 sequence reads: CASSLPYANTGELFF. CDR3 sequence (DNA): TGTGCCAGCAGCTTACCCTACGCAAACACCGGGGAGCTGTTTTTT. The V and J genes are TRBV11-3 and TRBJ2-2; unclear D gene. With 2 bases removed from V and 2 bases from J, the gap between germline ends came to 9 bases. Germline loops: CDR1 SGHNT, CDR2 YENEEA. The CDR3 is 15 amino acids.

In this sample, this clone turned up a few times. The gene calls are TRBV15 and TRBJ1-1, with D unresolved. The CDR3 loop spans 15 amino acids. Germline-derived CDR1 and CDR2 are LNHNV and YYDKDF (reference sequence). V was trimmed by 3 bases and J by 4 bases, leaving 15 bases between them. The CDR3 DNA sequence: TGTGCCACCAGCAGTAATCGGGGAGTGGCCACTGAAGCTTTCTTT. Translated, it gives CATSSNRGVATEAFF.

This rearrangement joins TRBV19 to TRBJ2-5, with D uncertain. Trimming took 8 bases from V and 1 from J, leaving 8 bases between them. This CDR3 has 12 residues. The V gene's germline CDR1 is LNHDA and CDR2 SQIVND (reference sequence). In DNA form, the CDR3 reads TGTGCCAGTGGGCAAAGCCAAGAGACCCAGTACTTC. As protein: CASGQSQETQYF.

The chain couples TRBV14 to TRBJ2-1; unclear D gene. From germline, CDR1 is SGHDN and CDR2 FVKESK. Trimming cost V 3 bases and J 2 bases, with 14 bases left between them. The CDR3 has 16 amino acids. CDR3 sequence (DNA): TGTGCCAGCAGCCACCCTATAACAAGCGCCTACAATGAGCAGTTCTTC. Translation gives CASSHPITSAYNEQFF. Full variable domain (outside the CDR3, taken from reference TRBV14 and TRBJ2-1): EAGVTQFPSHSVIEKGQTVTLRCDPISGHDNLYWYRRVMGKEIKFLLHFVKESKQDESGMPNNRFLAERTGGTYSTLKVQPAELEDSGVYFCASSHPITSAYNEQFFGPGTRLTVL.

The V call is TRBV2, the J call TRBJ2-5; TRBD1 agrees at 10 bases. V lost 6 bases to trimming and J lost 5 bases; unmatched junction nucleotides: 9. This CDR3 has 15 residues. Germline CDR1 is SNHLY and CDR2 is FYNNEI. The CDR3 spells CASRVRQGASETQYF. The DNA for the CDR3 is TGTGCCAGCAGAGTAAGACAGGGGGCCAGCGAGACCCAGTACTTC.

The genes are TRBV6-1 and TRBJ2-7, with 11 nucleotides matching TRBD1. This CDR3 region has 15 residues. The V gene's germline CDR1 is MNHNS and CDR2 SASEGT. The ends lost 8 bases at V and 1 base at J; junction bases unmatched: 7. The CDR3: CASALDRGLSYEQYF. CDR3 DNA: TGTGCCAGCGCACTGGACAGGGGGCTATCCTACGAGCAGTACTTC.

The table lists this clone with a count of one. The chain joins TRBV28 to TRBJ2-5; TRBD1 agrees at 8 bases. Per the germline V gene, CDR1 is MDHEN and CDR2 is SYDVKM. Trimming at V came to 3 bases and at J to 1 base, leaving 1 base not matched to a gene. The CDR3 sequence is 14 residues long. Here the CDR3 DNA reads TGTGCCAGCAGTTTGGACAGGGCCCAAGAGACCCAGTACTTC. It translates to CASSLDRAQETQYF.

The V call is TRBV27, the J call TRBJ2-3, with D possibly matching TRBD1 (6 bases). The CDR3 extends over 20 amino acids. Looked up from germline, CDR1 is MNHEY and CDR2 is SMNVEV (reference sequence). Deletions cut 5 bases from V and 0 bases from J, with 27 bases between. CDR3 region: CASSPFYLRDTPPSTDTQYF. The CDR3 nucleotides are TGTGCCAGCAGTCCTTTCTACCTCCGGGACACCCCCCCTAGCACAGATACGCAGTATTTT.

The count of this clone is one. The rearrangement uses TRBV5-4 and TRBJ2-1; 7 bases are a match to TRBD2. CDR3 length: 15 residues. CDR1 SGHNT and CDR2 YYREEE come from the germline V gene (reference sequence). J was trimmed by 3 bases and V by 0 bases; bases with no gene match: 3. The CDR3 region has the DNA TGTGCCAGCAGCTTGGACCTAGCGGACTACAATGAGCAGTTCTTC. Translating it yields CASSLDLADYNEQFF.

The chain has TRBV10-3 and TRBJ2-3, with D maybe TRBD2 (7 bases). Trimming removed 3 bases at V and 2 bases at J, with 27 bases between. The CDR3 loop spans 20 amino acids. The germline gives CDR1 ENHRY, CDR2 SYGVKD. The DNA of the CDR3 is TGTGCCATCAGTGATTTAGCTAGCGGAACCAAGGGGGTTTACACAGATACGCAGTATTTT. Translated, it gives CAISDLASGTKGVYTDTQYF.

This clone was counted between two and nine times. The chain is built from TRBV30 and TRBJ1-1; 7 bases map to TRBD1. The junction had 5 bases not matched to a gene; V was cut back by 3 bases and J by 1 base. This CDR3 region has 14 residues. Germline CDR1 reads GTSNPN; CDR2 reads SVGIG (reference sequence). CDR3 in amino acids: CAWSWTGRNTEAFF. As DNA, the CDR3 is TGTGCCTGGAGCTGGACAGGTCGGAACACTGAAGCTTTCTTT.

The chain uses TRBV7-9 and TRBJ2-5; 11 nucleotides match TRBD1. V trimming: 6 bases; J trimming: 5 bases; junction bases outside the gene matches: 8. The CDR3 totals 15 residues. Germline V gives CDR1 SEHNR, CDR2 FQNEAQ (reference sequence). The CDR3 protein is CASSSGQGAGETQYF. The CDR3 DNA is TGTGCCAGCAGTTCCGGACAGGGGGCGGGGGAGACCCAGTACTTC.

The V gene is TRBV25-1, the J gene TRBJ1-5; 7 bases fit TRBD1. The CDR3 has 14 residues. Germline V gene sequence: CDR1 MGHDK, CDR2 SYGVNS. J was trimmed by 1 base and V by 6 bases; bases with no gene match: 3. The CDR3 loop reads CASSSTGSNQPQHF. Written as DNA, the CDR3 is TGTGCCAGCAGCTCGACAGGGAGCAATCAGCCCCAGCATTTT.

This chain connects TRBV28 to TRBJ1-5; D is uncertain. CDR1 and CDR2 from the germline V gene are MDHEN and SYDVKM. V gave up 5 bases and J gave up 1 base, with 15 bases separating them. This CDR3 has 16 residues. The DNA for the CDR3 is TGTGCCAGCAGTCCGTATTTGGGAGGCAGCAATCAGCCCCAGCATTTT. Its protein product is CASSPYLGGSNQPQHF.

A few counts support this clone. CDR3 amino acids: CASSLVGGNEKLFF. The CDR3 DNA reads as TGCGCCAGCAGCTTGGTAGGGGGTAATGAAAAACTGTTTTTT. This chain connects TRBV5-1 to TRBJ1-4, with D maybe TRBD1 (6 bases). Germline V CDR1 and CDR2: SGHRS, YFSETQ. This CDR3 spans 14 amino acids. Trimming removed 0 bases from V and 4 bases from J, with 7 bases in between.

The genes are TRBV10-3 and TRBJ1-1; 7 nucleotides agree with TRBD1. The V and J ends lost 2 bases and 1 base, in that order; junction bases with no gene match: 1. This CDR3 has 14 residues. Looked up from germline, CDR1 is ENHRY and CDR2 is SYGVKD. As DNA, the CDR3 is TGTGCCATCAGTGAGCGACAGGGGAACACTGAAGCTTTCTTT. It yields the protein CAISERQGNTEAFF.

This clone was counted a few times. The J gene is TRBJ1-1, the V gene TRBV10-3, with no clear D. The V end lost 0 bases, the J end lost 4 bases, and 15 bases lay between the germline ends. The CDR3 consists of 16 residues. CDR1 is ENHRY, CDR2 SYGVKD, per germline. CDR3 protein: CAISESNPRSSTEAFF. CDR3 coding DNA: TGTGCCATCAGTGAGTCGAATCCCCGGTCGAGCACTGAAGCTTTCTTT.

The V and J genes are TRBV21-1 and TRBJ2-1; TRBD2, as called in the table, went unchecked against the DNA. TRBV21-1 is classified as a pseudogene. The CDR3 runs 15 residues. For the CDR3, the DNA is TGTGCCAGCAGCAAGTTGCGAAGCTCCTACAATGAGCAGTTCTTC. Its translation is CASSKLRSSYNEQFF.

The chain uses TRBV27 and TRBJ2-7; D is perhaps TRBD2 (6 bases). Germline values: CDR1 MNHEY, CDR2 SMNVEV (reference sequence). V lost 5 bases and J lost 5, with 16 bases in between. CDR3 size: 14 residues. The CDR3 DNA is TGTGCCAGCAGTCAGCTCCCCTTAGCGGACGAGCAGTACTTC. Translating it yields CASSQLPLADEQYF.

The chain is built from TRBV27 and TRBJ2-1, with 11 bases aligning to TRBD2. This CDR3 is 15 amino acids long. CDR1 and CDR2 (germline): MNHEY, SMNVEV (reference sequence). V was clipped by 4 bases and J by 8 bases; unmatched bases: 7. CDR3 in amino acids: CASSSLAGGTDEQFF. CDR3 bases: TGTGCCAGCAGTTCGCTAGCGGGGGGTACCGATGAGCAGTTCTTC.

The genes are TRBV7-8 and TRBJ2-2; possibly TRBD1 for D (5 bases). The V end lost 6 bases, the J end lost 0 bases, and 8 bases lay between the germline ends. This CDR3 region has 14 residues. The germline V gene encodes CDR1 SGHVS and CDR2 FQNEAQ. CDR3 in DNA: TGTGCCAGCAGTTGGGGCCCGAACACCGGGGAGCTGTTTTTT. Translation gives CASSWGPNTGELFF.

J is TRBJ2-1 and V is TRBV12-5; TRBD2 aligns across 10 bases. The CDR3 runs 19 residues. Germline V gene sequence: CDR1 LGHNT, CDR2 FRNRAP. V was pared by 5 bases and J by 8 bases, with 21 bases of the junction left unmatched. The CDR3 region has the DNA TGTGCTAGTGGTGCCGCCCTCAGCGGGGGGGAATCTACTGTCCATGAGCAGTTCTTC. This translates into CASGAALSGGESTVHEQFF.

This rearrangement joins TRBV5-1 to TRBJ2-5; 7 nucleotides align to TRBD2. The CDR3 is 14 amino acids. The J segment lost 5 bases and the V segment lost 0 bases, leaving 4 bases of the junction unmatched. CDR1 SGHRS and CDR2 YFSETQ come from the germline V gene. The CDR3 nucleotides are TGCGCCAGCAGCTTGGAGGCGGGAGCGGAGACCCAGTACTTC. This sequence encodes CASSLEAGAETQYF.

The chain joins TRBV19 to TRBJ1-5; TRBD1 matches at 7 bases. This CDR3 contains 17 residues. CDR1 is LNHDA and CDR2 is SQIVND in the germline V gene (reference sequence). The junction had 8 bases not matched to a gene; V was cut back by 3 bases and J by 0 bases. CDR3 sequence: CASSIRGTVLSNQPQHF. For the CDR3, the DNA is TGTGCCAGTAGTATTCGGGGGACAGTTCTTAGCAATCAGCCCCAGCATTTT.

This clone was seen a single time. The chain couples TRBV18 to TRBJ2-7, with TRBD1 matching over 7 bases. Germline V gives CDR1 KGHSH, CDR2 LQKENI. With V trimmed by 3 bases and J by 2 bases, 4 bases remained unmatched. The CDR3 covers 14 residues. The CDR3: CASSPADRAYEQYF. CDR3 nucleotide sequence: TGTGCCAGCTCACCCGCTGACAGGGCCTACGAGCAGTACTTC.

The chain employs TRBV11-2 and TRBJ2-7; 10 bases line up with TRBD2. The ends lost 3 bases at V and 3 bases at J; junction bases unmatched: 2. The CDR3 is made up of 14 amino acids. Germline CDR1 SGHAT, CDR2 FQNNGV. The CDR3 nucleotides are TGTGCCAGCAGCTTCAGGACTAGCGGCTACGAGCAGTACTTC. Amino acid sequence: CASSFRTSGYEQYF. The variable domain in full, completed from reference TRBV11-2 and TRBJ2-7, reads EAGVAQSPRYKIIEKRQSVAFWCNPISGHATLYWYQQILGQGPKLLIQFQNNGVVDDSQLPKDRFSAERLKGVDSTLKIQPAKLEDSAVYLCASSFRTSGYEQYFGPGTRLTVT.

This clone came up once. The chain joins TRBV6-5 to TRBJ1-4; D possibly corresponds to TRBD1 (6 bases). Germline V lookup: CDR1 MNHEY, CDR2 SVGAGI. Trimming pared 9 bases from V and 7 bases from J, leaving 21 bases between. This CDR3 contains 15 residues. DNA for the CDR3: TGTGCCAGGATTCGGCCACGGACAGTAAGTGAAAAACTGTTTTTT. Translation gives CARIRPRTVSEKLFF.

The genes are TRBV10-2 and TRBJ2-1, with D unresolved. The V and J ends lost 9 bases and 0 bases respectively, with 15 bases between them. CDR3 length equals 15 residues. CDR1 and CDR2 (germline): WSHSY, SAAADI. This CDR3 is CARNGSTDSYNEQFF. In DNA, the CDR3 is TGCGCCAGGAACGGGTCTACGGACTCCTACAATGAGCAGTTCTTC.